One and the same sample provided the 18 T cell receptor beta chains below, sequenced in a study of blood T cell repertoires in COVID-19. Clones were read by immunoSEQ multiplex PCR, and TCRdb kept only the in-frame ones, dropping some. The table includes a few hundred thousand clones, 75% to 90% detected once. The specimen was PBMCs or T cells enriched from blood (not recorded which). The receptor source for this set is a woman in her thirties or forties who had been exposed to COVID-19.

The V and J genes are TRBV9 and TRBJ2-7, with D perhaps matching TRBD2 (6 bases). CDR1 is SGDLS and CDR2 is YYNGEE in the germline V gene. This CDR3 is 16 amino acids long. Trimming shortened V by 4 bases and J by 7 bases, and 24 bases separated the two germline ends. The CDR3 is CASSHGDQGRLGEQYF. CDR3 sequence (DNA): TGTGCCAGCAGCCATGGGGACCAGGGAAGACTAGGGGAGCAGTACTTC.

In DNA form, the CDR3 reads TGTGCCAGTAGTAAAAGGGGTCGGACCTACGAGCAGTACTTC. Its translation: CASSKRGRTYEQYF. V and J are TRBV19 and TRBJ2-7, with D maybe TRBD1 (5 bases). The CDR3 is 14 amino acids. Trimming pared 4 bases from V and 2 bases from J, leaving 12 bases between. Germline V lookup: CDR1 LNHDA, CDR2 SQIVND (reference sequence).

V and J are TRBV24-1 and TRBJ1-3; D may be TRBD1 (6 bases). CDR1 is KGHDR, CDR2 SFDVKD, per germline. Deletions cut 2 bases from V and 2 bases from J, with 9 bases between. The CDR3 runs 15 residues. The CDR3 bases are TGTGCCACCAGTGATTCCGGGACAACTGGAAACACCATATATTTT. Translating gives CATSDSGTTGNTIYF.

This clone occurred a few times. The rearrangement joins TRBV6-2 or TRBV6-3 to TRBJ1-5; 11 bases match TRBD1. Trimming at V came to 2 bases and at J to 3 bases, leaving 12 bases not matched to a gene. CDR1 MNHEY and CDR2 SVGEGT come from the germline V gene. This CDR3 spans 19 amino acids. The CDR3 DNA follows: TGTGCCAGCAGTTACGAAGTTGGTGGGACAGGGGGGTTCAATCAGCCCCAGCATTTT. It encodes CASSYEVGGTGGFNQPQHF.

The chain couples TRBV5-8 to TRBJ2-7; no definite D call. In germline, CDR1 is SGHTS, CDR2 YDEGEE. V shed 4 bases and J shed 3 bases, with 11 bases lying between them. There are 13 residues in the CDR3. CDR3 in amino acids: CASSRRLLYEQYV. For the CDR3, the DNA is TGTGCCAGCAGCCGTAGACTGCTCTACGAGCAGTACGTC.

V gene TRBV4-2 combines with J gene TRBJ1-1; unclear D gene. Between the trimmed V and J ends, which lost 7 bases and 6 bases, there was a span of 18 bases. This CDR3 is built from 14 residues. In germline, CDR1 is LGHNA, CDR2 YNFKEQ. In DNA form, the CDR3 reads TGTGCCAGCAATACCCCCGGGGAAGGCTCTGAAGCTTTCTTT. Protein sequence: CASNTPGEGSEAFF.

The chain is built from TRBV19 and TRBJ2-2; 9 positions agree with TRBD1. The germline gives CDR1 LNHDA, CDR2 SQIVND (reference sequence). CDR3 length: 17 residues. Germline trimming cut 4 bases from V and 1 base from J; bases unmatched to any gene: 7. Here the CDR3 reads CASSTMPGQGNTGELFF. The CDR3 nucleotides are TGTGCCAGTAGTACCATGCCGGGACAGGGGAACACCGGGGAGCTGTTTTTT.

The CDR3 is CASSKDSFSNYGYTF. CDR3 nucleotide sequence: TGTGCCAGTAGTAAGGACAGCTTTTCCAACTATGGCTACACCTTC. The chain carries TRBV19 and TRBJ1-2, with D tentatively TRBD1 (6 bases). Trimming cost V 4 bases and J 2 bases, with 14 bases left between them. Germline loops: CDR1 LNHDA, CDR2 SQIVND (reference sequence). The CDR3 is made up of 15 amino acids.

V gene TRBV4-1 combines with J gene TRBJ2-2, with 8 bases that match TRBD2. CDR3 size: 17 residues. V shed 1 base and J 7 bases; nucleotides not matched to a gene: 11. CDR1 MGHRA and CDR2 YSYEKL come from the germline V gene. The CDR3 bases are TGCGCCAGCAGCCAAGCGGGGGGGCCATCTCAGGTCGGGGAGCTGTTTTTT. Protein: CASSQAGGPSQVGELFF.

This clone was picked up one time. The J gene is TRBJ1-1, the V gene TRBV11-3; D is perhaps TRBD1 (5 bases). Trimming removed 5 bases from V and 1 base from J, with 11 bases in between. This CDR3 has 14 residues. The germline gives CDR1 SGHNT, CDR2 YENEEA. The CDR3 reads CASSASRGNTEAFF. Here the CDR3 DNA reads TGTGCCAGCAGCGCGTCAAGGGGGAACACTGAAGCTTTCTTT.

J is TRBJ1-6 and V is TRBV7-9; 9 bases align to TRBD1. This CDR3 region has 13 residues. Unmatched junction bases numbered 4, after V lost 7 bases and J lost 9 bases. Germline V gene sequence: CDR1 SEHNR, CDR2 FQNEAQ (reference sequence). The CDR3 loop reads CASTGQGSSPLHF. In nucleotides, the CDR3 is TGTGCCAGCACGGGACAGGGCTCTTCACCCCTCCACTTT.

The chain employs TRBV5-1 and TRBJ1-2; D unresolved. Trimming took 2 bases from V and 4 from J, leaving 9 bases between them. This CDR3 region has 13 residues. The germline V gene has CDR1 SGHRS and CDR2 YFSETQ. The CDR3 DNA follows: TGCGCCAGCAGCTTAGAGAGACTCTATGGCTACACCTTC. Translating gives CASSLERLYGYTF.

The chain has TRBV7-9 and TRBJ2-1, with 8 bases fitting TRBD2. The CDR3 is 13 residues long. In germline, CDR1 is SEHNR, CDR2 FQNEAQ (reference sequence). V lost 6 bases, J lost 9 bases, and 7 bases stayed unmatched. The CDR3 nucleotides read TGTGCCAGCAGTACCCCGGGAGGGGGTGAGCAGTTCTTC. Translating it yields CASSTPGGGEQFF.

This chain connects TRBV28 to TRBJ2-7; D remains unclear. V lost 4 bases and J lost 4, with 11 bases in between. Germline values: CDR1 MDHEN, CDR2 SYDVKM. This CDR3 comprises 13 residues. The CDR3 here is CASSSRVVYEQYF. CDR3 nucleotides: TGTGCCAGCAGTTCTAGAGTGGTGTACGAGCAGTACTTC.

The chain couples TRBV28 to TRBJ1-6; maybe TRBD1 (6 bases). The CDR3 runs 15 residues. Germline assignment: CDR1 MDHEN and CDR2 SYDVKM. The V and J ends lost 6 bases and 11 bases respectively, with 20 bases between them. CDR3 nucleotide sequence: TGTGCCAGCAGGCGACAAAGGGCAGGGGTTACACCCCTCCACTTT. It encodes CASRRQRAGVTPLHF.

The V and J genes are TRBV7-6 and TRBJ1-2; D possibly corresponds to TRBD1 (5 bases). Trimming pared 0 bases from V and 4 bases from J, leaving 9 bases between. The length of the CDR3 is 14 residues. CDR1 is SGHVS and CDR2 is FNYEAQ in the germline V gene. The CDR3 nucleotides read TGTGCCAGCAGCTTAGCGCAGGGAGGCTATGGCTACACCTTC. Translated: CASSLAQGGYGYTF.

The genes are TRBV6-5 and TRBJ1-1; D is uncertain. The length of the CDR3 is 12 residues. Per the germline V gene, CDR1 is MNHEY and CDR2 is SVGAGI. V was trimmed by 7 bases and J by 9 bases, leaving 15 bases between them. CDR3: CASITETKKAFF. In DNA, the CDR3 is TGTGCCAGCATCACTGAGACAAAGAAAGCTTTCTTT.

The V and J genes are TRBV5-4 and TRBJ1-3; D is possibly TRBD1 (5 bases). V was pared by 4 bases and J by 5 bases, with 19 bases between. The CDR3 length is 16 residues. Germline V gene sequence: CDR1 SGHNT, CDR2 YYREEE (reference sequence). CDR3 in DNA: TGTGCCAGCAGCCAGGCCCGGATGGGGCGAAGAAACACCATATATTTT. Translation gives CASSQARMGRRNTIYF.